The 17 T cell receptor beta chains below all came from one sample that was sequenced in a study of cytomegalovirus exposure and HLA in healthy donors (dated by TCRdb to the late 2010s). The library was produced with the immunoSEQ multiplex PCR assay. TCRdb took over this immuneACCESS table, retaining in-frame rearrangements with V and J assigned. Such tables are incomplete; in checked studies, under half of the missing clones stem from an unresolved V gene, and the remainder is unexplained. For this sample the table gives some 120,000 clones, of which about 84% were detected only once. Clones ranked in the top ten supply roughly 2% of the sample. Source material: PBMCs. The receptors derive from a woman aged 30 to 39 in good health and CMV-seronegative.

The V and J genes are TRBV18 and TRBJ2-7; 10 positions agree with TRBD1. The CDR3 is made up of 14 amino acids. V shed 4 bases, J shed 5 bases, and the junction held 5 bases outside the gene matches. Germline V gene data show CDR1 as KGHSH and CDR2 as LQKENI. The CDR3 coding sequence is TGTGCCAGCTCACATGACAGGGGGCTCCACGAGCAGTACTTC. Its translation: CASSHDRGLHEQYF.

The rearrangement joins TRBV5-1 to TRBJ1-2; 7 bases match TRBD1. The ends lost 4 bases at V and 4 bases at J; junction bases unmatched: 10. Germline V gene data show CDR1 as SGHRS and CDR2 as YFSETQ. The CDR3 totals 15 residues. DNA for the CDR3: TGCGCCAGCAGCGTTACAGGGGTAACATCCTATGGCTACACCTTC. Amino acids: CASSVTGVTSYGYTF.

V and J are TRBV11-3 and TRBJ2-5, with 13 bases fitting TRBD2. The CDR3 covers 18 residues. CDR1 and CDR2 (germline): SGHNT, YENEEA. V gave up 3 bases and J gave up 5 bases; unmatched junction bases: 12. For the CDR3, the DNA is TGTGCCAGCAGCTTTCGCACTAGCGGGGGGGCCCCAAAGGAGACCCAGTACTTC. Translated, it gives CASSFRTSGGAPKETQYF.

J is TRBJ2-5 and V is TRBV5-6; unclear D gene. Germline-derived CDR1 and CDR2 are SGHDT and YYEEEE. This CDR3 is built from 14 residues. The V end was cut by 0 bases, the J end by 0 bases, with 6 bases between. CDR3: CASSLDMNQETQYF. DNA of the CDR3: TGTGCCAGCAGCTTGGACATGAACCAAGAGACCCAGTACTTC.

Here the CDR3 reads CASSLEGSSPLHF. CDR3 nucleotides: TGTGCCAGCAGCTTAGAAGGGAGTTCACCCCTCCACTTT. V and J are TRBV7-2 and TRBJ1-6; D call uncertain. V lost 1 base, J lost 9 bases, and 7 bases lay in between. This CDR3 has 13 amino acids. The germline V gene has CDR1 SGHTA and CDR2 FQGNSA.

Regarding this clone: At the DNA level, this CDR3 is encoded by other sequences in the same sample as well. V is TRBV7-2 and J is TRBJ1-2; TRBD1 matches at 9 bases. The CDR3 contains 13 residues. CDR1 SGHTA and CDR2 FQGNSA come from the germline V gene. J was trimmed by 4 bases and V by 4 bases; bases with no gene match: 1. In DNA form, the CDR3 reads TGTGCCAGCAGCTCGACAGGGGGCTATGGCTACACCTTC. Its translation: CASSSTGGYGYTF.

The chain uses TRBV9 and TRBJ2-3; TRBD2 matches 9 bases. J lost 4 bases, V lost 4 bases, and 10 bases had no gene match. The germline V gene encodes CDR1 SGDLS and CDR2 YYNGEE. There are 16 residues in the CDR3. The CDR3: CASSSQAGGGSDTQYF. DNA of the CDR3: TGTGCCAGCAGCTCACAAGCGGGGGGAGGCTCAGATACGCAGTATTTT.

The genes are TRBV4-1 and TRBJ2-7, with 13 positions matching TRBD2. This CDR3 region has 15 residues. The germline V gene encodes CDR1 MGHRA and CDR2 YSYEKL. The J segment lost 5 bases and the V segment lost 2 bases, leaving 3 bases of the junction unmatched. CDR3 coding DNA: TGCGCCAGCAGCCAAACGACTAGCGGGGGGAACGAGCAGTACTTC. Translation: CASSQTTSGGNEQYF.

This chain joins TRBV5-4 and TRBJ2-5; tentative D call: TRBD1 (5 bases). Germline lookup yields CDR1 SGHNT and CDR2 YYREEE (reference sequence). The CDR3 is 14 residues long. Trimming pared 0 bases from V and 4 bases from J, leaving 10 bases between. The CDR3 nucleotides are TGTGCCAGCAGCTTGGCCACAGGTTCAGAGACCCAGTACTTC. Amino acids: CASSLATGSETQYF.

The chain combines TRBV30 with TRBJ1-5; D gene uncertain. Germline V gene lookup returns CDR1 GTSNPN and CDR2 SVGIG (reference sequence). Trimming pared 1 base from V and 4 bases from J, leaving 11 bases between. This CDR3 is built from 14 residues. The CDR3 coding sequence is TGTGCCTGGAGTGCAGACGGCGGGAATCAGCCCCAGCATTTT. This translates into CAWSADGGNQPQHF.

The chain is built from TRBV10-2 and TRBJ2-2; TRBD1 aligns across 9 bases. CDR1 is WSHSY, CDR2 SAAADI, per germline. V trimming: 2 bases; J trimming: 6 bases; junction bases outside the gene matches: 4. This CDR3 is 15 amino acids long. For the CDR3, the DNA is TGCGCCAGCAGTGAGAGGGACAGGGCAGCCGGGGAGCTGTTTTTT. Its protein product is CASSERDRAAGELFF.

As DNA, the CDR3 is TGTGCCAGCAGTGTCCTAGGGGGACAGGGCGGGTCGCAGCCCCAGCATTTT. Translating it yields CASSVLGGQGGSQPQHF. This chain joins TRBV6-1 and TRBJ1-5, with TRBD1 matching over 9 bases. There are 17 residues in the CDR3. Germline CDR1 MNHNS, CDR2 SASEGT. Unmatched junction bases numbered 14, after V lost 4 bases and J lost 7 bases.

V and J are TRBV30 and TRBJ1-4; TRBD1 agrees at 8 bases. CDR1 and CDR2 from the germline V gene are GTSNPN and SVGIG (reference sequence). V trimming: 0 bases; J trimming: 8 bases; junction bases outside the gene matches: 8. CDR3 length: 15 amino acids. CDR3 nucleotides: TGTGCCTGGAGTGTACCAGGGGGCGCGAGGGAAAAACTGTTTTTT. This encodes CAWSVPGGAREKLFF.

The gene calls are TRBV14 and TRBJ2-3; TRBD1 is a possible D gene (6 bases). This CDR3 contains 16 residues. CDR1 is SGHDN and CDR2 is FVKESK in the germline V gene. The germline V and J ends were trimmed by 1 base and 8 bases, with 19 bases remaining between them. This CDR3 is CASSQVGTPTLTTQYF. The CDR3 region has the DNA TGTGCCAGCAGCCAAGTGGGGACACCGACCCTCACTACGCAGTATTTT.

The rearrangement joins TRBV5-8 to TRBJ1-1; D might be TRBD1 (5 bases). Trimming removed 3 bases at V and 11 bases at J, with 17 bases between. Germline V gene data show CDR1 as SGHTS and CDR2 as YDEGEE. The CDR3 is 13 residues long. The CDR3 nucleotides are TGTGCCAGCAGCTCCTCAGGGAGGAGTGGGGCTTTCTTT. Translation: CASSSSGRSGAFF. Variable domain in full (rest from reference TRBV5-8 and TRBJ1-1): EAGVTQSPTHLIKTRGQQATLRCSPISGHTSVYWYQQALGLGLQFLLWYDEGEERNRGNFPPRFSGRQFPNYSSELNVNALELEDSALYLCASSSSGRSGAFFGQGTRLTVV.

V and J are TRBV6-5 and TRBJ1-6; D is perhaps TRBD1 (6 bases). The CDR3 has 14 amino acids. The V gene lost 2 bases and the J gene lost 9 bases, with 11 bases spanning the gap. In germline, CDR1 is MNHEY, CDR2 SVGAGI. CDR3 loop: CASSYATGGSPLHF. The CDR3 nucleotides read TGTGCCAGCAGTTACGCGACAGGAGGTTCACCCCTCCACTTT.

The gene calls are TRBV28 and TRBJ1-1; D uncertain. V lost 6 bases and J lost 3, with 11 bases in between. Germline CDR1 MDHEN, CDR2 SYDVKM. The CDR3 has 13 amino acids. The CDR3 coding sequence is TGTGCCAGCAGCTTACCCCCTTACACTGAAGCTTTCTTT. Translation: CASSLPPYTEAFF. Variable domain in full (rest from reference TRBV28 and TRBJ1-1): DVKVTQSSRYLVKRTGEKVFLECVQDMDHENMFWYRQDPGLGLRLIYFSYDVKMKEKGDIPEGYSVSREKKERFSLILESASTNQTSMYLCASSLPPYTEAFFGQGTRLTVV.